Detailed here is one T cell receptor (beta chain). Its target is unknown. The record originates from a study of T cell responses to AZD1222 COVID-19 vaccine. Whole-study findings and limits: White British people made up most donors, females outnumbered males, and clonal diversity was possibly underestimated.

J gave up 2 bases and V 1 base, and 8 bases lay outside the gene matches. Germline-derived CDR1 and CDR2 are LGHDT and YNNKEL (reference sequence). The CDR3 consists of 17 residues. Some clones are missing from TCRdb's copy, which holds only in-frame ones; the method was immunoSEQ multiplex PCR. The table has 180,000 or so clones, about 92% seen once. The source material was peripheral blood, sampled 28 days after the second AZD1222 dose. This chain connects TRBV3-1 (or the pseudogene TRBV3-2) to TRBJ2-1, with TRBD2 matching 7 bases. The sequence came from an adult who received the AZD1222 COVID-19 vaccine. The CDR3 loop reads CASSQGVAGVPYNEQFF. The CDR3 DNA is TGTGCCAGCAGCCAAGGGGTGGCGGGGGTTCCCTACAATGAGCAGTTCTTC.